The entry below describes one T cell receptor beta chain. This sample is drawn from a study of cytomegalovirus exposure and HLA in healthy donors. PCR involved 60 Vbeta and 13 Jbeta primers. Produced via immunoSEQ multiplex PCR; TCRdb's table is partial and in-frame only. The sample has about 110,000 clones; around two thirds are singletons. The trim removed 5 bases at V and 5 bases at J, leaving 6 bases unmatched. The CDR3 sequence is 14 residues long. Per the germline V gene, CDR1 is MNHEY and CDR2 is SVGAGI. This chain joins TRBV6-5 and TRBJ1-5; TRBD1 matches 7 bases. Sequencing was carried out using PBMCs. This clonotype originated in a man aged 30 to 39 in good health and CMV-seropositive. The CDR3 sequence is CASSDREAYQPQHF. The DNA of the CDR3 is TGTGCCAGCAGTGACAGGGAAGCCTATCAGCCCCAGCATTTT.